What follows are 24 T cell receptor beta chains derived from one specimen sequenced in a study of PD-L1 blockade in urothelial cancer. Measured with immunoSEQ multiplex PCR; TCRdb has only the in-frame clones, and not every one. Of 100,000 to 150,000 clones in the sample, 86% were seen once. Noted time point: peripheral blood 6 weeks after treatment start. This sample comprised PBMCs, obtained around atezolizumab (anti-PD-L1) treatment. These receptors all stem from a man aged 50 to 60 with urothelial cancer.

The chain has TRBV6-5 and TRBJ2-4; D not resolved. CDR3 length: 14 residues. Between the trimmed V and J ends, which lost 6 bases and 2 bases, there was a span of 11 bases. Germline V CDR1 and CDR2: MNHEY, SVGAGI. This CDR3 is CASSDWVTKNIQYF. CDR3 in DNA: TGTGCCAGCAGCGACTGGGTAACCAAAAACATTCAGTACTTC.

The chain recombines TRBV4-1 with TRBJ1-1; no firm D call. V was cut by 5 bases and J by 4 bases, with 11 bases left in between. Germline assignment: CDR1 MGHRA and CDR2 YSYEKL. The CDR3 covers 13 residues. The CDR3 loop reads CASSSQAGTEAFF. The CDR3 DNA is TGCGCCAGCAGCTCCCAGGCAGGCACTGAAGCTTTCTTT.

The rearrangement links TRBV11-3 to TRBJ2-1, with 9 positions matching TRBD1. There are 16 residues in the CDR3. The V gene end was trimmed by 4 bases and the J gene end by 4 bases; junction bases not matched to a gene: 8. Germline CDR1 is SGHNT and CDR2 is YENEEA. The CDR3 DNA is TGTGCCAGCAGCTCGGGACAGGGACCCGCTTACAATGAGCAGTTCTTC. This sequence encodes CASSSGQGPAYNEQFF.

This clone was counted a single time. This chain links TRBV6-4 with TRBJ1-1; 9 bases agree with TRBD1. Trimming removed 7 bases from V and 5 bases from J; junction bases left unmatched: 14. The germline gives CDR1 MRHNA, CDR2 SNTAGT. CDR3 length: 16 amino acids. The CDR3 sequence: CASTRTGDYLVTEAFF. The DNA for the CDR3 is TGTGCCAGCACCCGGACAGGGGACTACCTAGTTACTGAAGCTTTCTTT.

The chain carries TRBV28 and TRBJ1-2, with a weak D call TRBD1 (5 bases). This CDR3 spans 14 amino acids. Trimming removed 4 bases at V and 7 bases at J, with 16 bases between. Germline lookup yields CDR1 MDHEN and CDR2 SYDVKM. CDR3 nucleotide sequence: TGTGCCAGCAGTTCCGACAGACGTGGTCGTGGCTACACCTTC. Protein product: CASSSDRRGRGYTF.

The rearrangement joins TRBV2 to TRBJ2-1, with D perhaps TRBD2 (6 bases). CDR1 is SNHLY and CDR2 is FYNNEI in the germline V gene. The CDR3 loop spans 14 amino acids. V lost 6 bases to trimming and J lost 6 bases, with 15 bases between them. CDR3 in amino acids: CASSAGPVTNEQFF. CDR3 DNA: TGTGCCAGCAGCGCGGGACCAGTCACCAATGAGCAGTTCTTC.

The chain carries TRBV4-2 and TRBJ2-3; TRBD2 matches 10 bases. The ends lost 2 bases at V and 1 base at J; junction bases unmatched: 3. The V gene's germline CDR1 is LGHNA and CDR2 YNFKEQ. The CDR3 runs 16 residues. The CDR3 loop reads CASSQLAGGGTDTQYF. The CDR3 nucleotides read TGTGCCAGCAGCCAATTAGCGGGAGGTGGCACAGATACGCAGTATTTT.

The V and J genes are TRBV27 and TRBJ1-2; TRBD1 aligns across 8 bases. J was trimmed by 3 bases and V by 2 bases; bases with no gene match: 5. The length of the CDR3 is 15 residues. The germline CDR1 and CDR2 sequences are MNHEY and SMNVEV (reference sequence). The CDR3 reads CASSLGSGGDYGYTF. The CDR3 DNA reads TGTGCCAGCAGTTTAGGCTCAGGGGGCGACTATGGCTACACCTTC.

This clone was detected only once. The rearrangement joins TRBV4-2 to TRBJ2-1; D unresolved. Trimming pared 1 base from V and 7 bases from J, leaving 14 bases between. This CDR3 is built from 15 residues. Germline V CDR1 and CDR2: LGHNA, YNFKEQ. The CDR3 DNA sequence: TGTGCCAGCAGCCAAGGGCTAGTGTTGATAAATGAGCAGTTCTTC. Its translation: CASSQGLVLINEQFF.

The genes are TRBV7-9 and TRBJ2-1; D is uncertain. Germline V gives CDR1 SEHNR, CDR2 FQNEAQ (reference sequence). The CDR3 has 12 residues. The V and J ends lost 4 bases and 9 bases respectively, with 10 bases between them. The CDR3 reads CASSSSSVEQFF. The DNA for the CDR3 is TGTGCCAGCAGCTCCTCTAGTGTTGAGCAGTTCTTC.

The V call is TRBV5-5, the J call TRBJ1-2; D is unclear. Germline CDR1 SGHKS, CDR2 YYEKEE (reference sequence). CDR3 length: 12 amino acids. CDR3 in DNA: TGTCCTCATAAGGAGACCAACTATGGCTACACCTTC. This sequence encodes CPHKETNYGYTF.

The chain couples TRBV7-3 to TRBJ2-1, with TRBD2 matching over 7 bases. Germline assignment: CDR1 SGHTA and CDR2 FQGTGA. With 3 bases clipped from V and 8 bases from J, the junction kept 10 bases outside the gene matches. This CDR3 has 15 residues. The CDR3 DNA sequence: TGTGCCAGCAGCTTGGAAAGCGGGGTGTGGGATGAGCAGTTCTTC. Protein: CASSLESGVWDEQFF.

This clone was observed once. This chain joins TRBV6-5 and TRBJ1-5; 7 bases fit TRBD1. With 6 bases clipped from V and 4 bases from J, the junction kept 6 bases outside the gene matches. The CDR3 length is 14 residues. The V gene's germline CDR1 is MNHEY and CDR2 SVGAGI. The CDR3 sequence: CASRPQGGNQPQHF. The CDR3 nucleotides are TGTGCCAGCAGGCCTCAGGGGGGAAATCAGCCCCAGCATTTT.

The chain recombines TRBV28 with TRBJ1-6; no clear D gene. CDR3 length equals 15 residues. V lost 2 bases and J 7 bases, leaving 12 bases between the germline ends. Germline lookup yields CDR1 MDHEN and CDR2 SYDVKM. The CDR3 DNA follows: TGTGCCAGCAGTTTACGGCAGGCCGGCAATTCACCCCTCCACTTT. This translates into CASSLRQAGNSPLHF. The full variable domain, in which reference TRBV28 and TRBJ1-6 provide the parts outside the CDR3, is DVKVTQSSRYLVKRTGEKVFLECVQDMDHENMFWYRQDPGLGLRLIYFSYDVKMKEKGDIPEGYSVSREKKERFSLILESASTNQTSMYLCASSLRQAGNSPLHFGNGTRLTVT.

The chain is built from TRBV6-6 and TRBJ2-5; D is unclear. This CDR3 comprises 13 residues. V was clipped by 4 bases and J by 2 bases, with 8 bases between them. Germline loops: CDR1 MNHNY, CDR2 SVGAGI (reference sequence). In DNA, the CDR3 is TGTGCCAGCAGTTCTCACACGCAAGAGACCCAGTACTTC. This gives the protein CASSSHTQETQYF.

The chain combines TRBV2 with TRBJ2-3; D perhaps matches TRBD2 (7 bases). Germline-derived CDR1 and CDR2 are SNHLY and FYNNEI. Trimming cost V 8 bases and J 5 bases, with 26 bases left between them. The CDR3 runs to 17 residues. CDR3 sequence reads: CASGTGTSRGRGDTQYF. The DNA for the CDR3 is TGTGCCAGCGGAACGGGAACCAGTAGGGGGAGGGGAGATACGCAGTATTTT.

J is TRBJ1-5 and V is TRBV6-5; D is undetermined. Germline CDR1 is MNHEY and CDR2 is SVGAGI. This CDR3 region has 13 residues. Deletions cut 4 bases from V and 4 bases from J, with 8 bases between. The CDR3 sequence: CASSSLRNQPQHF. The CDR3 DNA sequence: TGTGCCAGCAGTTCGCTGAGGAATCAGCCCCAGCATTTT.

This clone has just one count. J is TRBJ1-2 and V is TRBV5-4; 7 bases are shared with TRBD1. V was clipped by 4 bases and J by 12 bases; unmatched bases: 15. Germline V gene data show CDR1 as SGHNT and CDR2 as YYREEE (reference sequence). This CDR3 has 14 residues. CDR3 in amino acids: CASSEGTEIPRNTF. As DNA, the CDR3 is TGTGCCAGCAGCGAAGGGACAGAGATTCCCAGGAACACCTTC.

The V call is TRBV11-3, the J call TRBJ2-2, with TRBD2 matching 7 bases. Germline V gene lookup returns CDR1 SGHNT and CDR2 YENEEA. The CDR3 contains 17 residues. Losses at the gene ends were 1 base for V and 3 bases for J; bases not matched to a gene: 8. CDR3 sequence (DNA): TGTGCCAGCAGCTTAGGGGTTGCCGGGAGGTACACCGGGGAGCTGTTTTTT. This sequence encodes CASSLGVAGRYTGELFF.

The chain combines TRBV9 with TRBJ2-3; TRBD2 agrees at 12 bases. There are 17 residues in the CDR3. Germline V CDR1 and CDR2: SGDLS, YYNGEE. V was pared by 4 bases and J by 5 bases, with 11 bases of the junction left unmatched. The CDR3 loop reads CASSRTLAGGVRDTQYF. CDR3 sequence (DNA): TGTGCCAGCAGCCGGACACTAGCGGGAGGAGTGAGAGATACGCAGTATTTT.

V is TRBV27 and J is TRBJ2-7, with D perhaps matching TRBD2 (5 bases). This CDR3 has 13 residues. Between the trimmed V and J ends, which lost 4 bases and 5 bases, there was a span of 12 bases. CDR1 MNHEY and CDR2 SMNVEV come from the germline V gene (reference sequence). CDR3 in amino acids: CASSSTNGNEQYF. The CDR3 DNA is TGTGCCAGCAGTTCGACTAATGGGAACGAGCAGTACTTC.

The chain joins TRBV5-1 to TRBJ1-1; maybe TRBD1 (5 bases). CDR1 is SGHRS and CDR2 is YFSETQ in the germline V gene. Trimming left V 4 bases short and J 4 bases short, with 8 bases between. This CDR3 has 12 residues. The CDR3: CASSRDSTEAFF. CDR3 DNA: TGCGCCAGCAGCCGAGACAGCACTGAAGCTTTCTTT. Full variable domain (outside the CDR3, taken from reference TRBV5-1 and TRBJ1-1): KAGVTQTPRYLIKTRGQQVTLSCSPISGHRSVSWYQQTPGQGLQFLFEYFSETQRNKGNFPGRFSGRQFSNSRSEMNVSTLELGDSALYLCASSRDSTEAFFGQGTRLTVV.

The rearrangement joins TRBV30 to TRBJ1-3, with 7 bases fitting TRBD1. Germline V gene lookup returns CDR1 GTSNPN and CDR2 SVGIG (reference sequence). This CDR3 region has 14 residues. The ends lost 7 bases at V and 4 bases at J; junction bases unmatched: 10. CDR3 sequence (DNA): TGTGCCTTTACGACAGGGCCATACGGAAACACCATATATTTT. Its protein is CAFTTGPYGNTIYF.

The gene calls are TRBV6-5 and TRBJ2-7; TRBD1 is a possible D gene (6 bases). The V end lost 4 bases, the J end lost 6 bases, and 13 bases lay between the germline ends. CDR3 size: 13 residues. The germline V gene encodes CDR1 MNHEY and CDR2 SVGAGI. This chain's CDR3 is CASSSGHLREQYF. CDR3 in DNA: TGTGCCAGCAGTTCGGGACACCTTCGCGAGCAGTACTTC.